This TCR beta chain was observed in a study of blood T cell repertoires in COVID-19 (TCRdb year 2020). About the investigation overall: Collaborator samples came from the United States, Italy and Spain and covered acute and convalescent phases of COVID-19. The prospective study material was composed of cDNA or gDNA derived from T cells, B-cell-depleted T cells, or PBMCs. Subjects who had been exposed to COVID-19, were actively infected with it, or had recovered from it provided the deeply sampled blood TCRbeta repertoires that made up the dataset. The repertoires were made available in a free public database intended to serve as a resource for research on the immune response to SARS-CoV-2. The samples were drawn from the first 160 participants of the ongoing ImmuneRACE study and from 1,254 subjects provided by 6 global collaborators. Sample metadata almost always included a de-identified subject ID, COVID-19 status, age in years and sex. Where available, HLA class I and class II types were taken from metadata supplied by the sample provider and were not determined by assay-based typing.

TCRbeta CDR3 regions were amplified from genomic DNA by means of the immunoSEQ Assay, a bias-controlled multiplex PCR. Under the source paper's analysis protocol: Nucleated cell counts per sample were estimated from amplification of reference gene primers within the assay. To quantify the absolute abundance of each unique TCRbeta CDR3 rearrangement, sequence reads were collapsed and filtered. For each sample, productive Simpson clonality was calculated as the square root of Simpson's diversity index across productive rearrangements. TCRdb carries this immuneACCESS record with in-frame sequences only. Its versions omit some clonotypes, under half of them owing to an unresolved V gene in the studies checked, with the rest unexplained. The V and J calls and the clone size are those of that table, but D and trimming were determined from the DNA. Here the sample has 120,000 to 150,000 clones; around nine tenths occur a single time. In total, the top ten clones hold 2% to 2.5% of the sample.

Note on this clone: Its binding antigen is unknown. No much larger clonotype is one base removed from it; base qualities were not supplied.

Overall study results and their limits: The amount of clinical and demographic metadata varied by source and participant and was provided uncurated.

The junction shows trimming of 11 bases on V and 2 bases on J, and the gene matches do not reach 9 bases of it. The CDR3 goes from the cysteine to the phenylalanine over 13 residues. Only the CDR3 DNA stays, 39 bases, in frame from base 1. CDR1 MNHEY and CDR2 SVGAGI were looked up in the germline V gene. Each collaborating institution followed its own protocols to collect whole blood in K2EDTA tubes. For TCRbeta analysis, collaborators shipped samples in one of three forms: frozen whole blood, isolated PBMCs, or DNA extracted from either of those sample types. Sequencing was carried out using peripheral blood. This clonotype was sampled from a human donor in a cohort sampled during active COVID-19. The chain joins TRBV6-5 to TRBJ2-7; 7 bases in between match TRBD1. The CDR3: CASGRGTAYEQYF. The bases are TGTGCCTCGGGTAGGGGGACAGCCTACGAGCAGTACTTC.